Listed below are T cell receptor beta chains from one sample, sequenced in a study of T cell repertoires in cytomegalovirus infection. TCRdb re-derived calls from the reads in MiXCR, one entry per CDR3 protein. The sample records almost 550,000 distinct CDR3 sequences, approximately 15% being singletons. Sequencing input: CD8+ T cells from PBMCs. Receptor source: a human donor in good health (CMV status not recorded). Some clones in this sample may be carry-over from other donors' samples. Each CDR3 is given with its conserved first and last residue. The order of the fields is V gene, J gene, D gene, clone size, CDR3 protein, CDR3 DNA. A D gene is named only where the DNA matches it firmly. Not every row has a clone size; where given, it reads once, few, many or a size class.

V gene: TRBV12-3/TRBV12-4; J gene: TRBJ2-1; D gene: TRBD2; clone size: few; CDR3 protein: CASRFSLGIGAGRAGNEQFF; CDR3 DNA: TGTGCCAGCAGATTTTCCCTCGGGATCGGAGCTGGGAGGGCCGGGAATGAGCAGTTCTTC
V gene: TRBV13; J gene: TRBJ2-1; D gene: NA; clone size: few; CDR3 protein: CASSGLRARAYNEQFF; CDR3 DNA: TGTGCCAGCAGCGGACTCAGGGCACGAGCCTACAATGAGCAGTTCTTC
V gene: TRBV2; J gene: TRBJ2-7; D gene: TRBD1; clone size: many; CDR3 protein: CAMGTVGYEQYF; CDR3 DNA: TGTGCCATGGGGACAGTGGGTTACGAGCAGTACTTC
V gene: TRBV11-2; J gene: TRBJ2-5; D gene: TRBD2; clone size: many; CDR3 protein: CASSYVAGGRETQYF; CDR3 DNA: TGTGCCAGCAGCTACGTCGCGGGAGGCCGCGAGACCCAGTACTTC
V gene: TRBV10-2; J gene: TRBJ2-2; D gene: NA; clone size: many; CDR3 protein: CASSDRPSQGELFF; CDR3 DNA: TGCGCCAGCAGTGACAGGCCCTCACAAGGGGAGCTGTTTTTT
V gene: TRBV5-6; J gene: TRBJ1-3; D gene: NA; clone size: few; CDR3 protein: CASSQGRANTIYF; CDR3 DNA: TGTGCCAGCAGCCAGGGACGGGCAAACACCATATATTTT
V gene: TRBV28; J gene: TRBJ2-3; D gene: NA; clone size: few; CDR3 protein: CASSSGTENLSTDTQYF; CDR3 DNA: TGTGCCAGCAGTTCCGGGACGGAGAACCTGAGCACAGATACGCAGTATTTT
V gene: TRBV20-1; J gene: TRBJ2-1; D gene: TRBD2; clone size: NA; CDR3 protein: CSAKFLRLAVYNEQFF; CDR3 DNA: TGCAGTGCTAAGTTTCTCCGACTAGCGGTTTACAATGAGCAGTTCTTC
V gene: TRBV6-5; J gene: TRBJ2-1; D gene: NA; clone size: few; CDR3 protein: CASSYSEGGTEAYNEQFF; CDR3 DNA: TGTGCCAGCAGTTACTCGGAGGGAGGGACAGAGGCCTACAATGAGCAGTTCTTC
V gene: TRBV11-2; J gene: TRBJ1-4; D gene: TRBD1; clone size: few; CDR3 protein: CASSPRDSATNEKLFF; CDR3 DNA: TGTGCCAGCAGCCCCCGGGACAGCGCAACTAATGAAAAACTGTTTTTT
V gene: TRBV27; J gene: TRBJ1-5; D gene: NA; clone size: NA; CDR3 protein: CASKFRSYSNQPQHF; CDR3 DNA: TGTGCCAGCAAGTTCAGGTCTTATAGCAATCAGCCCCAGCATTTT
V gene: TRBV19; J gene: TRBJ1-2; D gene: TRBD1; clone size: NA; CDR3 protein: CASSTRGQGAGNYGYTF; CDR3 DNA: TGTGCCAGTAGTACCAGAGGACAGGGGGCCGGTAACTATGGCTACACCTTC
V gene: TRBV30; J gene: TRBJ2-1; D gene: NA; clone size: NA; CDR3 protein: CAWSGDPSSYNEQFF; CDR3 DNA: TGTGCCTGGAGCGGGGACCCCTCCTCCTACAATGAGCAGTTCTTC
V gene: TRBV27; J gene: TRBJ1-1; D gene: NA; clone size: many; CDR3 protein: CASSIKAVNTEAFF; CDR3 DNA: TGTGCCAGCAGTATCAAGGCAGTGAACACTGAAGCTTTCTTT
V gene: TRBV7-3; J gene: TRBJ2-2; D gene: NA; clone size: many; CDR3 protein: CASSLPGNTGELFF; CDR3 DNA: TGTGCCAGCAGCTTACCGGGGAACACCGGGGAGCTGTTTTTT
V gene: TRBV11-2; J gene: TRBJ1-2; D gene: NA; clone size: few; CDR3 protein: CASSLSPGSNYGYTF; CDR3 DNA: TGTGCCAGCAGCTTAAGCCCAGGATCTAACTATGGCTACACCTTC
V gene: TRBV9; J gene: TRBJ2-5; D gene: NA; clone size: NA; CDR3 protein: CASSVSEIETQYF; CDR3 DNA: TGTGCCAGCAGCGTCTCAGAAATCGAGACCCAGTACTTC
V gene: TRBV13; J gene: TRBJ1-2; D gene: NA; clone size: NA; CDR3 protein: CASSNSLPDGYVNYGYTF; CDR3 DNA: TGTGCCAGCAGTAACTCCCTACCGGACGGGTACGTGAACTATGGCTACACCTTC
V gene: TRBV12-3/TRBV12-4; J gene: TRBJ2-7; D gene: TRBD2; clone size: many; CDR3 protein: CASSPPAGGPYEQYF; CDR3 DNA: TGTGCCAGCAGTCCCCCAGCGGGAGGGCCCTACGAGCAGTACTTC
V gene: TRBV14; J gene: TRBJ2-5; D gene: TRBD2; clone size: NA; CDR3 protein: CASSPGLVVGVQETQYF; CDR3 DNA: TGTGCCAGCAGCCCCGGACTAGTTGTAGGGGTACAAGAGACCCAGTACTTC
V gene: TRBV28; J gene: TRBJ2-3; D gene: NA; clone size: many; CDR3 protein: CASSLASGTDTQYF; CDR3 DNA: TGTGCCAGCAGTTTAGCTAGCGGCACAGATACGCAGTATTTT
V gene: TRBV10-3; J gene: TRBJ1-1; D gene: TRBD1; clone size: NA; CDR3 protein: CAISDGQENTEAFF; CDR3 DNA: TGTGCCATCAGTGACGGACAGGAGAACACTGAAGCTTTCTTT
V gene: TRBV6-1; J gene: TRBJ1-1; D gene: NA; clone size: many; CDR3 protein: CASSVGAWNTEAFF; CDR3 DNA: TGTGCCAGCAGTGTGGGGGCTTGGAACACTGAAGCTTTCTTT
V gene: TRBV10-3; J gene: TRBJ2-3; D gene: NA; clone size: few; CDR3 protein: CAISEPATGQRGSGTQYF; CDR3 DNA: TGTGCCATCAGTGAGCCCGCGACAGGCCAGCGGGGTTCCGGTACGCAGTATTTT
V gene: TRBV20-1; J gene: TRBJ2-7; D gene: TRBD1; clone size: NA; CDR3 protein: CSAVRDRGYEQYF; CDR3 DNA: TGCAGTGCCGTACGGGACAGGGGATACGAGCAGTACTTC
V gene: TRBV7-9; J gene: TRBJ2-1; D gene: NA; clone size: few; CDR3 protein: CASSASESYNEQFF; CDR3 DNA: TGTGCCAGCAGCGCTAGCGAGTCCTACAATGAGCAGTTCTTC
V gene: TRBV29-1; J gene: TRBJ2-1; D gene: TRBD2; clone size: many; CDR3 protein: CSVGTGLAGGNEQFF; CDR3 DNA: TGCAGCGTTGGAACGGGACTAGCGGGAGGAAATGAGCAGTTCTTC
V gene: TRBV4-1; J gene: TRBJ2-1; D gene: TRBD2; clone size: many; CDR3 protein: CASSQDRTSGFYNEQFF; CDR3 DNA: TGCGCCAGCAGCCAAGACCGGACTAGCGGGTTCTACAATGAGCAGTTCTTC
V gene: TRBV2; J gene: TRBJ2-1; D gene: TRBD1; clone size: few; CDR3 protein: CANLRTGLSYNEQFF; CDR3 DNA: TGTGCCAATCTACGGACAGGCCTTTCCTACAATGAGCAGTTCTTC
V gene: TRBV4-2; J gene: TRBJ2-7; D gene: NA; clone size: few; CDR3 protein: CASSQVGRQDLPSYEQYF; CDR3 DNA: TGTGCCAGCAGCCAAGTAGGCCGACAGGACCTGCCTTCCTACGAGCAGTACTTC
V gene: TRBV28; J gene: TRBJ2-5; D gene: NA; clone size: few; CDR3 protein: CASSFLAEGGVETQYF; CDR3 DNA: TGTGCCAGCAGTTTTCTAGCGGAGGGGGGGGTGGAGACCCAGTACTTC
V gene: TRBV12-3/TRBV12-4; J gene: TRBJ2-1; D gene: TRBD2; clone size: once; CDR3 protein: CASSFTAGGLNYNEQFF; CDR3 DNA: TGTGCCAGCAGTTTTACGGCGGGGGGGCTAAACTACAATGAGCAGTTCTTC
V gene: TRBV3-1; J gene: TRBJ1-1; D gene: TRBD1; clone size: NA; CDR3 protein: CASSLYRGLGTEAFF; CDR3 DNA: TGTGCCAGCAGCCTGTACAGGGGCCTGGGTACTGAAGCTTTCTTT
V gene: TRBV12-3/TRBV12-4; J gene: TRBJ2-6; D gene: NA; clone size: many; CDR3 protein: CASDSPRANVLTF; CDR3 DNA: TGTGCCAGCGATTCCCCCCGGGCCAACGTCCTGACTTTC
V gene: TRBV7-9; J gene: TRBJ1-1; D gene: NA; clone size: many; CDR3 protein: CASSSPGQPSEAFF; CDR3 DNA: TGTGCCAGCAGCTCTCCGGGGCAACCCTCCGAAGCTTTCTTT
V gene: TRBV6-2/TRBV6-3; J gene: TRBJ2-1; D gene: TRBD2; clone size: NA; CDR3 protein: CASSYSPLLAGYSYNEQFF; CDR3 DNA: TGTGCCAGCAGTTACTCTCCTTTGCTAGCGGGATACTCCTACAATGAGCAGTTCTTC
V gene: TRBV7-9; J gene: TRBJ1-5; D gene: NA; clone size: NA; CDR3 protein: CASSPHTGSGQPQHF; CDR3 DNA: TGTGCCAGCAGCCCACACACAGGGAGCGGGCAGCCCCAGCATTTT
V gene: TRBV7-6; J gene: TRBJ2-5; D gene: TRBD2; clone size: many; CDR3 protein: CASSPRGGRGRQETQYF; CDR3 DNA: TGTGCCAGCAGCCCTAGAGGAGGGCGGGGGAGGCAAGAGACCCAGTACTTC
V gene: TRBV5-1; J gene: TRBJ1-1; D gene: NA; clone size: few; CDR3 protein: CASSFREGIEAFF; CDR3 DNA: TGCGCCAGCAGCTTCAGGGAAGGGATTGAAGCTTTCTTT
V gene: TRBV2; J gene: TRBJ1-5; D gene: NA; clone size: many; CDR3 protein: CASTWDKYSNQPQHF; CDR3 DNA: TGTGCCAGCACCTGGGACAAGTATAGCAATCAGCCCCAGCATTTT
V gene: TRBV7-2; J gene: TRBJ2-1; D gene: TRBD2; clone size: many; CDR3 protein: CASSLRGAGGGSNEQFF; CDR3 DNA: TGTGCCAGCAGCTTAAGGGGGGCGGGGGGAGGCTCAAATGAGCAGTTCTTC
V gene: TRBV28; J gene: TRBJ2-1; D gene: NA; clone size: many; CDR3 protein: CASSLATAYNEQFF; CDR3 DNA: TGTGCCAGCAGCCTGGCCACAGCCTACAATGAGCAGTTCTTC